The sequence of this TCR beta chain was determined in a study of identifying expanded T cells in peripheral blood. TCRdb keeps only in-frame clones here, not all; method: immunoSEQ multiplex PCR. The sample has 70,000 to 95,000 clones, about nine tenths seen once. CDR3 length: 14 residues. Germline values: CDR1 SQVTM, CDR2 ANQGSEA. V was pared by 7 bases and J by 0 bases, with 10 bases between. The clonotype comes from a person aged 18 to 70 in good health. The sequenced sample consisted of blood. The gene calls are TRBV29-1 and TRBJ1-6, with a possible D match to TRBD1 (6 bases). The CDR3 region has the DNA TGCAGCGCTTTGGACAGCTCCTATAATTCACCCCTCCACTTT. Translating gives CSALDSSYNSPLHF.